This entry lists 7 T cell receptor beta chains sequenced from one sample in a study of shared clonotypes between healthy human individuals. Only in-frame clones appear in the TCRdb table, and some are missing; sequencing was by immunoSEQ multiplex PCR. Of about 2.3 million clones in the sample, about nine tenths are singletons; the top ten hold about 0.41%. The sequenced sample was naive CD4+ T cells from PBMCs. As to subset: CD45RA+ positively selected. Source of these receptors: a young man in good health. Some clones in this sample may be carry-over from other donors' samples.

The V gene is TRBV15, the J gene TRBJ1-6; tentative D call: TRBD1 (5 bases). Per germline, CDR1 LNHNV and CDR2 YYDKDF (reference sequence). V was cut by 0 bases and J by 7 bases, with 13 bases left in between. This CDR3 is built from 16 residues. The CDR3 spells CATSRDTAGANSPLHF. The CDR3, as DNA: TGTGCCACCAGCAGAGACACTGCCGGGGCGAATTCACCCCTCCACTTT.

The rearrangement uses TRBV9 and TRBJ2-7, with D maybe TRBD1 (6 bases). The V gene's germline CDR1 is SGDLS and CDR2 YYNGEE. The CDR3 has 14 amino acids. V was trimmed by 0 bases and J by 4 bases, leaving 11 bases between them. The CDR3 loop is CASSVANREYEQYF. In DNA, the CDR3 is TGTGCCAGCAGCGTAGCTAACAGGGAATACGAGCAGTACTTC.

Comments on this clone: Other nucleotide sequences in the sample specify the same CDR3. V and J are TRBV5-6 and TRBJ1-3, with D tentatively TRBD1 (6 bases). The CDR3 is 16 residues long. The V end was cut by 4 bases, the J end by 0 bases, with 14 bases between. Germline-derived CDR1 and CDR2 are SGHDT and YYEEEE. The chain's CDR3 is CASSLGQRISGNTIYF. The CDR3 nucleotides are TGTGCCAGCAGCCTCGGACAGAGGATCTCTGGAAACACCATATATTTT.

The chain uses TRBV6-5 and TRBJ2-7; 8 nucleotides line up with TRBD1. The germline V gene has CDR1 MNHEY and CDR2 SVGAGI. The ends lost 6 bases at V and 5 bases at J; junction bases unmatched: 12. This CDR3 is 15 amino acids long. The CDR3 is CASSRGQGVLNEQYF. The CDR3 DNA reads as TGTGCCAGCAGCCGAGGACAGGGTGTCTTGAACGAGCAGTACTTC.

Only one count was recorded for this clone. V is TRBV4-1 and J is TRBJ1-1; the D gene is possibly TRBD1 (5 bases). V shed 0 bases and J shed 4 bases, with 12 bases lying between them. This CDR3 region has 15 residues. Germline CDR1 and CDR2: MGHRA and YSYEKL. The CDR3 nucleotides are TGCGCCAGCAGCCAAGACCCGGTTGGGGGCACTGAAGCTTTCTTT. Translation: CASSQDPVGGTEAFF.

This rearrangement joins TRBV9 to TRBJ2-3; D may be TRBD2 (5 bases). This CDR3 contains 17 residues. Germline CDR1 reads SGDLS; CDR2 reads YYNGEE. V was clipped by 0 bases and J by 2 bases, with 16 bases between them. DNA for the CDR3: TGTGCCAGCAGCGTAGAGGGTAACGGACTTGACACAGATACGCAGTATTTT. Residues: CASSVEGNGLDTDTQYF.

V usage is TRBV21-1 and J usage is TRBJ1-4; the D call of TRBD1 is as the table states it, not checked on the DNA. TRBV21-1 is described as a pseudogene. The CDR3 sequence is 14 residues long. Here the CDR3 DNA reads TGTGCCAGCAGCAAAGACGTCAGGGTCGAAAAACTGTTTTTT. It is translated as CASSKDVRVEKLFF.